Sequencing of this T cell receptor (beta chain) was carried out in a study of Tregs in tolerant kidney transplant recipients. With regard to this clone: No antigen is known for it.

Regarding the study as a whole: Biological reproducibility was not directly addressed in this study. Findings come from small patient numbers and require larger validation.

Assay: immunoSEQ multiplex PCR; the TCRdb copy retains only in-frame clones and omits some. Altogether roughly 7,800 clones are present, around half being singletons, with the ten largest covering 5% to 6.5%. Sequenced input: CD4+ T cells from blood cultured with allogeneic cells. This sequence was found in a human donor in good health.

CDR3 sequence (DNA): TGTGCCAGCAGTTATCGGGCGAGGAACACTGAAGCTTTCTTT. It is translated as CASSYRARNTEAFF. The chain couples TRBV6-6 to TRBJ1-1; D gene ambiguous. CDR3 length: 14 amino acids. Germline assignment: CDR1 MNHNY and CDR2 SVGAGI (reference sequence). V lost 3 bases, J lost 1 base, and 9 bases lay in between.